This paragraph reports one T cell receptor beta chain. The clone's antigen remains unknown. Just one base apart from a much larger clone, this may be a read error. The data derive from a study of breast tumors, draining lymph nodes, adjacent tissues (dated by TCRdb to the mid-2010s). Study-level background: The study compared TCR beta repertoires across tumor, adjacent nontumor tissue and axillary lymph nodes from breast cancer patients. The study aimed to assess the relationships and possible T-cell exchange between tumor, surrounding tissue and draining lymph node repertoires in human breast cancer. What the research found in general, with its limitations: Tumor T-cell repertoires showed less diversity than lymph node repertoires and more diversity than nontumor tissue repertoires, and tumor T-cell repertoires showed preferential V and J gene usage. The similarity between tumor and nontumor tissue repertoires was significantly greater in luminal-like breast cancer than in basal-like breast cancer. A scenario in which most tumor T cells derive from the lymph node and then expand within tumor tissue was judged to be consistent with the data. The study presented the conclusion that tumor T cells originate in lymph nodes as consistent with a hypothesis, not as something directly demonstrated.

These reads were obtained on an Illumina HiSeq 2000. Multiplex PCR amplification was used to build the TCR beta chain libraries. High-throughput sequencing was used to analyze the amplified TCR beta chain products. TCRdb reran the public reads through fastp at Q25 and MiXCR, keeping productive beta chains. Rows are combined by CDR3 protein, so each entry shows the most common genes and DNA. The sample records tens of thousands of distinct CDR3 sequences, approximately 30% of which are singletons. About 8% of the sample lies in the top ten. Lymph node samples were obtained from the axillary draining lymph nodes of breast cancer patients. From the cysteine up to the phenylalanine, the CDR3 has a length of 12 residues. Only CDR3 DNA is held: 36 bases, read in frame from base 1. CDR1 SGHVS and CDR2 FQNEAQ were looked up in the germline V gene. At the junction V is shortened by 1 base and J by 7 bases, with 7 bases in between.

The chain is assembled from TRBV7-8 and TRBJ1-1; the D gene cannot be named for sure. The TCR originated in a female donor with breast cancer. Some clones in this sample may be carry-over from other donors' samples. The sequenced material came from axillary lymph node tissue. The bases are TGTGCCAGCAGCTTAGAGCAGTTTGAAGCTTTCTTT. This encodes CASSLEQFEAFF. Joined to the reference TRBV7-8 and TRBJ1-1 proteins, this CDR3 gives the full variable domain: GAGVSQSPRYKVAKRGQDVALRCDPISGHVSLFWYQQALGQGPEFLTYFQNEAQLDKSGLPSDRFFAERPEGSVSTLKIQRTQQEDSAVYLCASSLEQFEAFFGQGTRLTVV.